This entry lists 10 T cell receptor beta chains sequenced from one sample in a study of blood T cell repertoires in COVID-19. Method: immunoSEQ multiplex PCR; TCRdb's copy keeps in-frame clones and lacks some. In the table there are some 180,000 clones, around 79% of which are singletons. Specimen: peripheral blood. The source is a woman aged 40 to 50 with COVID-19, enrolled during active disease.

The V gene is TRBV5-1, the J gene TRBJ1-3; 7 nucleotides align to TRBD1. From germline, CDR1 is SGHRS and CDR2 YFSETQ. V lost 4 bases to trimming and J lost 1 base; unmatched junction nucleotides: 8. The CDR3 is 16 residues long. CDR3 amino acids: CASSPGQFGSGNTIYF. The CDR3 bases are TGCGCCAGCAGCCCGGGACAGTTTGGATCTGGAAACACCATATATTTT.

The chain combines TRBV19 with TRBJ2-7; TRBD1 might be the D (5 bases). The germline gives CDR1 LNHDA, CDR2 SQIVND (reference sequence). Between the trimmed V and J ends, which lost 1 base and 7 bases, there was a span of 11 bases. The CDR3 length is 13 residues. CDR3 coding DNA: TGTGCCAGTAGTATAGGGGGCGCGAATGAGCAGTACTTC. It specifies CASSIGGANEQYF. Supplemented by reference TRBV19 and TRBJ2-7, the full variable domain reads DGGITQSPKYLFRKEGQNVTLSCEQNLNHDAMYWYRQDPGQGLRLIYYSQIVNDFQKGDIAEGYSVSREKKESFPLTVTSAQKNPTAFYLCASSIGGANEQYFGPGTRLTVT.

V is TRBV7-9 and J is TRBJ1-4, with D tentatively TRBD1 (6 bases). The CDR3 runs 14 residues. Germline lookup yields CDR1 SEHNR and CDR2 FQNEAQ (reference sequence). Trimming removed 5 bases at V and 8 bases at J, with 15 bases between. The CDR3 DNA reads as TGTGCCAGCAGCCGTCAGGGGTTGCGAGAAAAACTGTTTTTT. Protein product: CASSRQGLREKLFF. The full variable domain, in which reference TRBV7-9 and TRBJ1-4 provide the parts outside the CDR3, is DTGVSQNPRHKITKRGQNVTFRCDPISEHNRLYWYRQTLGQGPEFLTYFQNEAQLEKSRLLSDRFSAERPKGSFSTLEIQRTEQGDSAMYLCASSRQGLREKLFFGSGTQLSVL.

The CDR3 coding sequence is TGTGCCAGCAGTTTACAACAGGGATTAGGTGAAAAACTGTTTTTT. It encodes CASSLQQGLGEKLFF. This chain joins TRBV27 and TRBJ1-4, with a possible D match to TRBD1 (6 bases). The germline gives CDR1 MNHEY, CDR2 SMNVEV (reference sequence). The length of the CDR3 is 15 residues. The V and J ends lost 2 bases and 7 bases respectively, with 14 bases between them.

The chain joins TRBV27 to TRBJ2-3; 8 bases map to TRBD1. Germline CDR1 MNHEY, CDR2 SMNVEV (reference sequence). CDR3 length: 16 amino acids. V lost 5 bases and J lost 1; bases outside the gene matches: 8. The CDR3: CASSTRTGRGTDTQYF. The CDR3 DNA is TGTGCCAGCAGTACCCGGACAGGGCGCGGCACAGATACGCAGTATTTT.

This clone was seen a single time. The rearrangement links TRBV28 to TRBJ2-5; 7 bases agree with TRBD1. V gave up 5 bases and J gave up 1 base; unmatched junction bases: 7. The CDR3 runs 15 residues. Per the germline V gene, CDR1 is MDHEN and CDR2 is SYDVKM. This CDR3 reads CASSRLQGSQETQYF. CDR3 nucleotide sequence: TGTGCCAGCAGTCGCTTACAGGGGTCCCAAGAGACCCAGTACTTC.

The chain has TRBV19 and TRBJ1-6, with D uncertain. The CDR3 has 15 amino acids. Trimming stripped 3 bases from V and 0 bases from J, with 6 bases between. Germline assignment: CDR1 LNHDA and CDR2 SQIVND (reference sequence). CDR3 residues: CASSIGSSYNSPLHF. The CDR3 coding sequence is TGTGCCAGTAGTATTGGCAGCTCCTATAATTCACCCCTCCACTTT.

As concerns this clone: The sample holds other DNA sequences that translate to the same CDR3. V and J are TRBV9 and TRBJ2-5, with D unclear. CDR1 is SGDLS and CDR2 is YYNGEE in the germline V gene. Trimming removed 1 base at V and 2 bases at J, with 6 bases between. This CDR3 is built from 13 residues. This CDR3 reads CASSVSQQETQYF. CDR3 coding DNA: TGTGCCAGCAGCGTATCCCAGCAAGAGACCCAGTACTTC.

The chain carries TRBV4-2 and TRBJ2-7; no clear D gene. The germline V gene has CDR1 LGHNA and CDR2 YNFKEQ. The CDR3 spans 15 residues. The V end lost 0 bases, the J end lost 2 bases, and 11 bases lay between the germline ends. CDR3 in DNA: TGTGCCAGCAGCCAAGATGTTGGGCTTCCCTACGAGCAGTACTTC. It is translated as CASSQDVGLPYEQYF.

The chain employs TRBV4-2 and TRBJ2-7; D gene ambiguous. Trimming removed 0 bases at V and 3 bases at J, with 3 bases between. The CDR3 is 12 amino acids. From germline, CDR1 is LGHNA and CDR2 YNFKEQ. CDR3: CASSQDGYEQYF. The CDR3 region has the DNA TGTGCCAGCAGCCAAGACGGCTACGAGCAGTACTTC.